Presented here are 6 T cell receptor beta chains from one specimen sequenced in a study of T-cell memory formation after mild COVID-19. TCRdb called the 5' RACE reads again in MiXCR, with one record for every CDR3 protein. In the table there are a few hundred thousand distinct CDR3 sequences, just under 20% of which are singletons. Source material: PBMCs or a T cell subset sorted from them (not recorded which). The receptors were gathered from a man aged 18 to 30 who had mild COVID-19 (a few samples of this study predate the infection). Cell type and time point are not known.

CDR3 DNA sequence: TGCAGTGCTAGAGAAGTCCAGGGGGTCTATGATACGCAGTATTTT. Residues: CSAREVQGVYDTQYF. The rearrangement uses TRBV20-1 and TRBJ2-3; 7 bases map to TRBD1. Trimming took 0 bases from V and 6 from J; bases not matched to a gene: 9. The CDR3 is 15 amino acids. Germline-derived CDR1 and CDR2 are DFQATT and SNEGSKA (reference sequence).

The gene calls are TRBV9 and TRBJ1-4; 8 bases match TRBD1. Trimming cost V 4 bases and J 8 bases; bases outside gene matches: 10. Germline assignment: CDR1 SGDLS and CDR2 YYNGEE. CDR3 length: 15 amino acids. The CDR3 spells CASSPGQGRNEKLFF. The CDR3 region has the DNA TGTGCCAGCAGCCCAGGACAGGGTCGGAACGAAAAACTGTTTTTT.

Only a few counts were recorded for this clonotype. The CDR3 DNA reads as TGTGCCAGCAGGAGATCGACAGGGTCAAATCAGCCCCAGCATTTT. This gives the protein CASRRSTGSNQPQHF. The chain recombines TRBV6-5 with TRBJ1-5; TRBD1 matches 7 bases. The V gene end was trimmed by 6 bases and the J gene end by 4 bases; junction bases not matched to a gene: 9. From germline, CDR1 is MNHEY and CDR2 SVGAGI. The CDR3 extends over 15 amino acids.

This clonotype was seen a handful of times. The V gene is TRBV4-1, the J gene TRBJ2-7; D may be TRBD1 (5 bases). Germline loops: CDR1 MGHRA, CDR2 YSYEKL. With 0 bases removed from V and 9 bases from J, the gap between germline ends came to 21 bases. The CDR3 is 16 residues long. This CDR3 reads CASSQDGSGRAVGQYF. In nucleotides, the CDR3 is TGCGCCAGCAGCCAAGATGGTTCGGGCAGGGCCGTAGGGCAGTACTTC.

This clonotype has just a few counts. The chain carries TRBV6-5 and TRBJ2-2; D unclear. Per the germline V gene, CDR1 is MNHEY and CDR2 is SVGAGI. The CDR3 runs to 16 residues. Trimming shortened V by 5 bases and J by 4 bases, and 17 bases separated the two germline ends. In nucleotides, the CDR3 is TGTGCCAGCAGTGACAAGAGAACTCGAGGCACCGGGGAGCTGTTTTTT. Protein sequence: CASSDKRTRGTGELFF.

The V gene is TRBV12-3 or TRBV12-4, the J gene TRBJ1-2; 7 bases line up with TRBD1. This CDR3 has 11 amino acids. V dropped 4 bases and J dropped 9; count of bases not matched to a gene: 2. Here the CDR3 reads CASSYRGRYTF. Written as DNA, the CDR3 is TGTGCCAGCAGTTACAGGGGTCGCTACACCTTC.